The 20 T cell receptor beta chains reported below all come from one sample, sequenced in a study of blood T cell repertoires in COVID-19. Sequencing used immunoSEQ multiplex PCR; TCRdb keeps in-frame clones, though not all of them. The sample contains 200,000 to 250,000 clones, 70% to 90% of which appear only once. Material: PBMCs or T cells enriched from blood (not recorded which). These receptors were taken from a man younger than 40 who had recovered from COVID-19.

The rearrangement joins TRBV9 to TRBJ1-5; D is perhaps TRBD1 (6 bases). The CDR3 length is 16 residues. Germline CDR1 is SGDLS and CDR2 is YYNGEE. Trimming shortened V by 2 bases and J by 7 bases, and 19 bases separated the two germline ends. The CDR3 coding sequence is TGTGCCAGCAGCGTCGACCCCGGGGGGCGCGGGCAGCCCCAGCATTTT. This translates into CASSVDPGGRGQPQHF. Filled out from reference TRBV9 and TRBJ1-5, the complete variable domain reads DSGVTQTPKHLITATGQRVTLRCSPRSGDLSVYWYQQSLDQGLQFLIQYYNGEERAKGNILERFSAQQFPDLHSELNLSSLELGDSALYFCASSVDPGGRGQPQHFGDGTRLSIL.

The J gene is TRBJ2-7, the V gene TRBV18; 11 bases match TRBD1. The CDR3 runs to 15 residues. V dropped 5 bases and J dropped 4; count of bases not matched to a gene: 7. CDR1 KGHSH and CDR2 LQKENI come from the germline V gene. The DNA for the CDR3 is TGTGCCAGCTCAAACGGACAGGGGGCTGGATACGAGCAGTACTTC. Translated, it gives CASSNGQGAGYEQYF.

This chain joins TRBV30 and TRBJ1-6; 7 bases are shared with TRBD1. V shed 8 bases, J shed 2 bases, and the junction held 9 bases outside the gene matches. Per germline, CDR1 GTSNPN and CDR2 SVGIG (reference sequence). This CDR3 is 15 amino acids long. CDR3 region: CALDVTGTYNSPLHF. CDR3 DNA: TGTGCCCTGGACGTGACAGGGACCTATAATTCACCCCTCCACTTT.

The J gene is TRBJ1-2, the V gene TRBV19; 9 bases agree with TRBD1. Losses at the gene ends were 5 bases for V and 5 bases for J; bases not matched to a gene: 9. CDR3 length: 15 residues. Germline V gene data show CDR1 as LNHDA and CDR2 as SQIVND (reference sequence). The CDR3 here is CASSPLLGTGYGYTF. Written as DNA, the CDR3 is TGTGCCAGTAGTCCCCTTTTGGGGACAGGGTATGGCTACACCTTC.

This clone was detected only a few times. The rearrangement links TRBV25-1 to TRBJ2-1; no clear D. In germline, CDR1 is MGHDK, CDR2 SYGVNS. Trimming removed 4 bases from V and 7 bases from J, with 5 bases in between. The CDR3 spans 11 residues. This CDR3 reads CASSVKNEQFF. Here the CDR3 DNA reads TGTGCCAGCAGTGTAAAAAATGAGCAGTTCTTC.

In its sample, this clone was seen once. The chain employs TRBV7-9 and TRBJ1-6, with 9 bases that match TRBD1. The junction had 9 bases not matched to a gene; V was cut back by 6 bases and J by 9 bases. This CDR3 has 15 amino acids. Looked up from germline, CDR1 is SEHNR and CDR2 is FQNEAQ (reference sequence). The CDR3 DNA sequence: TGTGCCAGCAGTGGGACCGGGACAGGGTTTTCACCCCTCCACTTT. Its protein is CASSGTGTGFSPLHF.

The CDR3 DNA follows: TGTGCCAGCAGCCCCCCGACAGAAGCTAACTATGGCTACACCTTC. This codes for CASSPPTEANYGYTF. This chain connects TRBV7-9 to TRBJ1-2, with a possible D match to TRBD1 (5 bases). This CDR3 comprises 15 residues. With 5 bases removed from V and 0 bases from J, the gap between germline ends came to 13 bases. Per the germline V gene, CDR1 is SEHNR and CDR2 is FQNEAQ (reference sequence).

The J gene is TRBJ2-5, the V gene TRBV19; 8 nucleotides match TRBD1. The CDR3 totals 13 residues. Looked up from germline, CDR1 is LNHDA and CDR2 is SQIVND (reference sequence). V lost 4 bases to trimming and J lost 5 bases; unmatched junction nucleotides: 3. CDR3 in DNA: TGTGCCAGTAGTAGGGACAGGAGGGAGACCCAGTACTTC. Encoded protein: CASSRDRRETQYF. The full variable domain, completed using reference TRBV19 and TRBJ2-5, is DGGITQSPKYLFRKEGQNVTLSCEQNLNHDAMYWYRQDPGQGLRLIYYSQIVNDFQKGDIAEGYSVSREKKESFPLTVTSAQKNPTAFYLCASSRDRRETQYFGPGTRLLVL.

This chain connects TRBV5-1 to TRBJ2-1; 8 bases align to TRBD1. Germline V lookup: CDR1 SGHRS, CDR2 YFSETQ. V trimming: 1 base; J trimming: 9 bases; junction bases outside the gene matches: 0. CDR3 length: 12 amino acids. The chain's CDR3 is CASSLTGGEQFF. The CDR3 nucleotides read TGCGCCAGCAGCTTGACAGGGGGTGAGCAGTTCTTC.

The rearrangement joins TRBV10-1 to TRBJ2-3; no clear D. Germline CDR1 is WNHNN and CDR2 is SYGVQD (reference sequence). This CDR3 has 16 amino acids. Trimming took off 4 bases at V and 2 bases at J, with 16 bases between the two ends. CDR3 nucleotide sequence: TGCGCCAGCAGTGCATACAGCCTTCTAAACACAGATACGCAGTATTTT. It specifies CASSAYSLLNTDTQYF.

The rearrangement links TRBV25-1 to TRBJ2-5, with D unresolved. Trimming shortened V by 5 bases and J by 3 bases, and 16 bases separated the two germline ends. Germline V CDR1 and CDR2: MGHDK, SYGVNS. The CDR3 contains 15 residues. The CDR3 DNA is TGTGCCAGCAGTTCCCACGCGGATCCCAAAGAGACCCAGTACTTC. This codes for CASSSHADPKETQYF. The full variable domain, rest sourced from reference TRBV25-1 and TRBJ2-5, is EADIYQTPRYLVIGTGKKITLECSQTMGHDKMYWYQQDPGMELHLIHYSYGVNSTEKGDLSSESTVSRIRTEHFPLTLESARPSHTSQYLCASSSHADPKETQYFGPGTRLLVL.

The CDR3 region is CASSLPDQPQHF. The CDR3 DNA sequence: TGTGCCAGCAGTTTGCCGGATCAGCCCCAGCATTTT. This chain links TRBV12-3 or TRBV12-4 with TRBJ1-5; D not resolved. The V end lost 3 bases, the J end lost 5 bases, and 5 bases lay between the germline ends. This CDR3 is built from 12 residues.

The V gene is TRBV29-1, the J gene TRBJ1-2, with no clear D. This CDR3 is 14 amino acids long. Trimming stripped 0 bases from V and 8 bases from J, with 16 bases between. Looked up from germline, CDR1 is SQVTM and CDR2 is ANQGSEA. The CDR3 DNA sequence: TGCAGCGTTGAAGATTTCGGGGTAGAAAGGGGCTACACCTTC. Its translation is CSVEDFGVERGYTF.

V usage is TRBV5-5 and J usage is TRBJ2-7, with 10 nucleotides matching TRBD2. The germline V gene encodes CDR1 SGHKS and CDR2 YYEKEE (reference sequence). This CDR3 is 14 amino acids long. The V and J ends lost 4 bases and 2 bases, in that order; junction bases with no gene match: 3. For the CDR3, the DNA is TGTGCCAGCAGCATAGCGGGGGGCCCCTACGAGCAGTACTTC. Protein: CASSIAGGPYEQYF. The entire variable domain, with the rest obtained from reference TRBV5-5 and TRBJ2-7, is as follows: DAGVTQSPTHLIKTRGQQVTLRCSPISGHKSVSWYQQVLGQGPQFIFQYYEKEERGRGNFPDRFSARQFPNYSSELNVNALLLGDSALYLCASSIAGGPYEQYFGPGTRLTVT.

V usage is TRBV2 and J usage is TRBJ1-1, with D uncertain. CDR1 and CDR2 from the germline V gene are SNHLY and FYNNEI. The CDR3 sequence is 12 residues long. Trimming left V 11 bases short and J 6 bases short, with 16 bases between. CDR3 sequence (DNA): TGTGCCGGGAGAGATCAAACGGCTGAAGCTTTCTTT. Residues: CAGRDQTAEAFF.

This clone was counted once. DNA of the CDR3: TGTGCCAGCAGCTCCCCTTACAGGGGGGACACTGAAGCTTTCTTT. Translation: CASSSPYRGDTEAFF. The chain recombines TRBV7-6 with TRBJ1-1; 8 bases are shared with TRBD1. Germline V CDR1 and CDR2: SGHVS, FNYEAQ. The J segment lost 3 bases and the V segment lost 4 bases, leaving 7 bases of the junction unmatched. The CDR3 has 15 amino acids.

The chain links TRBV4-1 to TRBJ1-2; D unresolved. Germline CDR1 MGHRA, CDR2 YSYEKL. The CDR3 totals 13 residues. V was trimmed by 2 bases and J by 7 bases, leaving 11 bases between them. The CDR3 is CASSQTVLFGYTF. The CDR3 bases are TGCGCCAGCAGCCAAACAGTACTGTTTGGCTACACCTTC.

This chain joins TRBV4-3 and TRBJ1-3; 10 bases are a match to TRBD1. J was trimmed by 0 bases and V by 0 bases; bases with no gene match: 14. This CDR3 has 21 amino acids. Germline assignment: CDR1 LGHNA and CDR2 YSLEER. The CDR3 sequence: CASSQEWGLGDRGPSGNTIYF. The CDR3 DNA is TGCGCCAGCAGCCAAGAGTGGGGCTTGGGAGACAGGGGGCCCTCTGGAAACACCATATATTTT.

Only a few counts were recorded for this clone. V gene TRBV6-2 or TRBV6-3 combines with J gene TRBJ2-7, with a weak D call TRBD2 (7 bases). Germline CDR1 and CDR2: MNHEY and SVGEGT. Trimming removed 5 bases at V and 2 bases at J, with 16 bases between. This CDR3 has 15 amino acids. This chain's CDR3 is CASSGSGGTTYEQYF. The DNA for the CDR3 is TGTGCCAGCAGTGGTTCCGGGGGGACAACCTACGAGCAGTACTTC.

The V gene is TRBV4-2, the J gene TRBJ1-2, with D tentatively TRBD1 (6 bases). Germline V lookup: CDR1 LGHNA, CDR2 YNFKEQ. The CDR3 is made up of 18 amino acids. Between the trimmed V and J ends, which lost 0 bases and 1 base, there was a span of 18 bases. In DNA form, the CDR3 reads TGTGCCAGCAGCCAAGACCTACAGGGACGAGTGCGTAACTATGGCTACACCTTC. Translation: CASSQDLQGRVRNYGYTF.